The rows below give T cell receptor beta chains drawn from one sample of a study of blood T cell repertoires in COVID-19. The data were produced by immunoSEQ multiplex PCR, yet TCRdb's version contains in-frame clones alone and is incomplete. This sample has roughly 53,000 clones, with roughly 77% found just once. The source material was peripheral blood. These receptors were collected from a man between 65 and 85 years old with active or convalescent COVID-19. The CDR3 runs from the conserved cysteine through the conserved F or W. Each record gives: V gene, J gene, D gene, clone size, CDR3 DNA, CDR3 protein. The D gene is left open where the match is weak. Size values are once, few and many counts, or a class for expanded clones, and some rows have none.

V gene: TRBV7-2; J gene: TRBJ1-3; D gene: .; clone size: .; CDR3 DNA: TGTGCCAGCAGCCAAGCCAGGACGGGGAACACCATATATTTT; CDR3 protein: CASSQARTGNTIYF
V gene: TRBV4-1; J gene: TRBJ2-3; D gene: TRBD2; clone size: .; CDR3 DNA: TGCGCCAGCAGCCAACCCACTAGCGGGAGATTAACAGATACGCAGTATTTT; CDR3 protein: CASSQPTSGRLTDTQYF
V gene: TRBV6-5; J gene: TRBJ1-1; D gene: TRBD1; clone size: .; CDR3 DNA: TGTGCCAGCAGCTCCACAGGGGTTTACACTGAAGCTTTCTTT; CDR3 protein: CASSSTGVYTEAFF
V gene: TRBV7-9; J gene: TRBJ1-4; D gene: TRBD1; clone size: .; CDR3 DNA: TGTGCCAGCAGCCTCACAGGGGGCAATGAAAAACTGTTTTTT; CDR3 protein: CASSLTGGNEKLFF
V gene: TRBV7-9; J gene: TRBJ2-3; D gene: TRBD2; clone size: .; CDR3 DNA: TGTGCCAGCAGTTCGGGACTAGGAGCAGATACGCAGTATTTT; CDR3 protein: CASSSGLGADTQYF
V gene: TRBV9; J gene: TRBJ2-2; D gene: TRBD1; clone size: .; CDR3 DNA: TGTGCCAGCAGCGTAGGACAGGGTAATTCGAACACCGGGGAGCTGTTTTTT; CDR3 protein: CASSVGQGNSNTGELFF
V gene: TRBV19; J gene: TRBJ2-1; D gene: TRBD2; clone size: .; CDR3 DNA: TGTGCCAGTAGTAGTCGACTAGCGGGAGACAATGAGCAGTTCTTC; CDR3 protein: CASSSRLAGDNEQFF
V gene: TRBV21-1; J gene: TRBJ1-4; D gene: .; clone size: .; CDR3 DNA: TGTGCCAGCAGCAAAGTAACGACAGGTCCTAATGAAAAACTGTTTTTT; CDR3 protein: CASSKVTTGPNEKLFF
V gene: TRBV30; J gene: TRBJ1-6; D gene: .; clone size: once; CDR3 DNA: TGTGCCTGTTCTAGCTCCTATAATTCACCCCTCCACTTT; CDR3 protein: CACSSSYNSPLHF
V gene: TRBV5-6; J gene: TRBJ1-5; D gene: .; clone size: .; CDR3 DNA: TGTGCCAGCAGCTTGGGACGGAGTCAGCCCCAGCATTTT; CDR3 protein: CASSLGRSQPQHF
V gene: TRBV7-2; J gene: TRBJ2-3; D gene: .; clone size: .; CDR3 DNA: TGTGCCAGCAGCTCCTCCCAGGGGGATACGCAGTATTTT; CDR3 protein: CASSSSQGDTQYF
V gene: TRBV29-1; J gene: TRBJ2-1; D gene: TRBD1; clone size: .; CDR3 DNA: TGCAGCGGTCCGGGACAGGGGGACAATGAGCAGTTCTTC; CDR3 protein: CSGPGQGDNEQFF
V gene: TRBV5-1; J gene: TRBJ2-4; D gene: TRBD1; clone size: .; CDR3 DNA: TGCGCCAGCAGCTTGGACTGGGACAGAGGGTCCAAAAACATTCAGTACTTC; CDR3 protein: CASSLDWDRGSKNIQYF
V gene: TRBV2; J gene: TRBJ1-4; D gene: .; clone size: .; CDR3 DNA: TGTGCCAGCAGTGCGACAGGTATAGACAATGAAAAACTGTTTTTT; CDR3 protein: CASSATGIDNEKLFF
V gene: TRBV20-1; J gene: TRBJ2-3; D gene: TRBD2; clone size: few; CDR3 DNA: TGCAGTGCTAGTCAAGCGGGGGGCAGCACAGATACGCAGTATTTT; CDR3 protein: CSASQAGGSTDTQYF
V gene: TRBV5-6; J gene: TRBJ2-7; D gene: TRBD1; clone size: .; CDR3 DNA: TGTGCCAGCAGCTGGGACAGGGGTTACGAGCAGTACTTC; CDR3 protein: CASSWDRGYEQYF
V gene: TRBV19; J gene: TRBJ2-2; D gene: .; clone size: .; CDR3 DNA: TGTGCCAGTAGTACTGGGACAAGCGCGAACACCGGGGAGCTGTTTTTT; CDR3 protein: CASSTGTSANTGELFF
V gene: TRBV28; J gene: TRBJ1-6; D gene: .; clone size: .; CDR3 DNA: TGTGCCAGCAGTTTCTACAGGGACTATAATTCACCCCTCCACTTT; CDR3 protein: CASSFYRDYNSPLHF
V gene: TRBV6-2/TRBV6-3; J gene: TRBJ1-1; D gene: TRBD1; clone size: .; CDR3 DNA: TGTGCCAGCAGTCGACAGGGGGGTAGGCAGACTGAAGCTTTCTTT; CDR3 protein: CASSRQGGRQTEAFF
V gene: TRBV27; J gene: TRBJ1-4; D gene: .; clone size: .; CDR3 DNA: TGTGCCAGCAGTTTAGTGGTGGGGAGTGGGAAACTGTTTTTT; CDR3 protein: CASSLVVGSGKLFF
V gene: TRBV11-2; J gene: TRBJ2-5; D gene: .; clone size: .; CDR3 DNA: TGTGCCAGCAGCTTAGAGCTTAGTACGACCCAGTACTTC; CDR3 protein: CASSLELSTTQYF
V gene: TRBV4-2; J gene: TRBJ2-3; D gene: TRBD2; clone size: .; CDR3 DNA: TGTGCCAGCAGCCGGGCTAGCGGGAGCCCCACAGATACGCAGTATTTT; CDR3 protein: CASSRASGSPTDTQYF
V gene: TRBV6-1; J gene: TRBJ1-1; D gene: TRBD1; clone size: .; CDR3 DNA: TGTGCCAGCAGTGAATTCGGGACAGAGGTCACTGAAGCTTTCTTT; CDR3 protein: CASSEFGTEVTEAFF
V gene: TRBV11-1; J gene: TRBJ1-1; D gene: .; clone size: few; CDR3 DNA: TGTGCCAGCAGGTCCGGGCGGGGGGCGTTATCGACTGAAGCTTTCTTT; CDR3 protein: CASRSGRGALSTEAFF
V gene: TRBV5-5; J gene: TRBJ2-6; D gene: TRBD2; clone size: .; CDR3 DNA: TGTGCCAGCAGCTTGGCCCCGGGGGGTGCTGGGGCCAACGTCCTGACTTTC; CDR3 protein: CASSLAPGGAGANVLTF
V gene: TRBV11-1; J gene: TRBJ1-1; D gene: TRBD1; clone size: once; CDR3 DNA: TGTGCCAGCAGCTCGAGGACAGGTTATGGGACTGAAGCTTTCTTT; CDR3 protein: CASSSRTGYGTEAFF
V gene: TRBV2; J gene: TRBJ2-3; D gene: TRBD2; clone size: once; CDR3 DNA: TGTGCCAGCAGCGAACTAGCGGGGGCAGATACGCAGTATTTT; CDR3 protein: CASSELAGADTQYF